What follows are 12 T cell receptor beta chains derived from one specimen sequenced in a study of shared clonotypes between healthy human individuals. Assay: immunoSEQ multiplex PCR; the TCRdb copy retains only in-frame clones and omits some. This table has over a million clones, roughly 95% appearing once. The sample consisted of naive CD4+ T cells sorted from blood. The subset is: CD45RA+ positively selected. The receptors stem from a man aged 25 to 45 in good health.

This clone was recorded only once. This chain joins TRBV18 and TRBJ2-7; tentatively, D is TRBD1 or TRBD2 (5 bases each). Germline-derived CDR1 and CDR2 are KGHSH and LQKENI. This CDR3 is 14 amino acids long. V was cut by 7 bases and J by 3 bases, with 16 bases left in between. The CDR3 nucleotides are TGTGCCAGCTGCCCCACGGGACGGCGCTACGAGCAGTACTTC. It codes for CASCPTGRRYEQYF.

The genes are TRBV6-6 and TRBJ1-5, with no clear D. V dropped 0 bases and J dropped 5 bases, with 5 bases sitting between them. Germline CDR1 reads MNHNY; CDR2 reads SVGAGI (reference sequence). The CDR3 contains 13 residues. The CDR3 DNA sequence: TGTGCCAGCAGTTACTCGCCCCATCAGCCCCAGCATTTT. Protein: CASSYSPHQPQHF.

The CDR3 reads CASRQGSRISGELFF. The CDR3 DNA reads as TGTGCCAGCAGACAGGGGTCTCGAATCTCCGGGGAGCTGTTTTTT. The rearrangement uses TRBV5-8 and TRBJ2-2; TRBD1 matches 7 bases. V gave up 5 bases and J gave up 6 bases; unmatched junction bases: 10. The V gene's germline CDR1 is SGHTS and CDR2 YDEGEE. This CDR3 region has 15 residues. Complete variable domain (other parts from reference TRBV5-8 and TRBJ2-2): EAGVTQSPTHLIKTRGQQATLRCSPISGHTSVYWYQQALGLGLQFLLWYDEGEERNRGNFPPRFSGRQFPNYSSELNVNALELEDSALYLCASRQGSRISGELFFGEGSRLTVL.

This clone was detected once. The J gene is TRBJ2-5, the V gene TRBV5-4; D might be TRBD1 (5 bases). Trimming took off 0 bases at V and 0 bases at J, with 6 bases between the two ends. CDR1 is SGHNT and CDR2 is YYREEE in the germline V gene (reference sequence). The CDR3 runs 14 residues. The CDR3 coding sequence is TGTGCCAGCAGCTTGGGACAGAACCAAGAGACCCAGTACTTC. Translating it yields CASSLGQNQETQYF. The full variable domain, with the rest looked up from reference TRBV5-4 and TRBJ2-5, is ETGVTQSPTHLIKTRGQQVTLRCSSQSGHNTVSWYQQALGQGPQFIFQYYREEENGRGNFPPRFSGLQFPNYSSELNVNALELDDSALYLCASSLGQNQETQYFGPGTRLLVL.

Points on this clone: This sample also contains other DNA sequences that code for the same CDR3. DNA of the CDR3: TGTGCCAGCAGTGAAGCGCTAGGGCGCAATCAGCCCCAGCATTTT. This codes for CASSEALGRNQPQHF. The genes are TRBV6-1 and TRBJ1-5; D ambiguous. This CDR3 comprises 15 residues. Per germline, CDR1 MNHNS and CDR2 SASEGT. Trimming took 0 bases from V and 2 from J, leaving 8 bases between them.

This chain uses TRBV7-9 with TRBJ2-1; D uncertain. This CDR3 has 16 residues. Trimming removed 5 bases from V and 0 bases from J, with 14 bases in between. CDR1 is SEHNR and CDR2 is FQNEAQ in the germline V gene (reference sequence). The CDR3 region has the DNA TGTGCCAGCAGCCCCTCGACGGTCAGCTCCTACAATGAGCAGTTCTTC. Amino acids: CASSPSTVSSYNEQFF.

On this clone: Other DNA sequences in the same sample also yield this CDR3. The V gene is TRBV5-1, the J gene TRBJ1-1; D is uncertain. V gave up 0 bases and J gave up 0 bases, with 9 bases separating them. The germline V gene has CDR1 SGHRS and CDR2 YFSETQ. The CDR3 loop spans 15 amino acids. CDR3 region: CASSLAGRMNTEAFF. CDR3 nucleotides: TGCGCCAGCAGCTTGGCCGGGCGGATGAACACTGAAGCTTTCTTT.

The V call is TRBV7-8, the J call TRBJ2-3; no clear D gene. Germline lookup yields CDR1 SGHVS and CDR2 FQNEAQ. The CDR3 consists of 14 residues. V lost 2 bases to trimming and J lost 1 base, with 7 bases between them. The CDR3 is CASSLFSGTDTQYF. CDR3 bases: TGTGCCAGCAGCTTATTCTCTGGCACAGATACGCAGTATTTT.

This chain links TRBV28 with TRBJ1-2; D is uncertain. Trimming shortened V by 1 base and J by 4 bases, and 7 bases separated the two germline ends. Germline assignment: CDR1 MDHEN and CDR2 SYDVKM. The CDR3 sequence is 13 residues long. The CDR3 spells CASSLLLGYGYTF. CDR3 in DNA: TGTGCCAGCAGTTTATTACTCGGCTATGGCTACACCTTC.

Concerning this clone itself: The same CDR3 can be traced to other DNA sequences in this sample. The genes are TRBV5-6 and TRBJ2-6; TRBD1 matches 7 bases. V was clipped by 4 bases and J by 1 base; unmatched bases: 2. The CDR3 is 15 amino acids. The germline V gene encodes CDR1 SGHDT and CDR2 YYEEEE. The CDR3 DNA follows: TGTGCCAGCAGCCTACAGGGGTCTGGGGCCAACGTCCTGACTTTC. As protein: CASSLQGSGANVLTF.

This chain connects TRBV7-2 to TRBJ2-7; TRBD2 matches 12 bases. The V and J ends lost 2 bases and 3 bases, in that order; junction bases with no gene match: 5. Looked up from germline, CDR1 is SGHTA and CDR2 is FQGNSA. This CDR3 region has 16 residues. In DNA, the CDR3 is TGTGCCAGCAGCTTAACTAGCGGGAGGTGGGGCTACGAGCAGTACTTC. It codes for CASSLTSGRWGYEQYF.

The chain is built from TRBV30 and TRBJ2-5; D may be TRBD1 (6 bases). V gave up 0 bases and J gave up 5 bases, with 19 bases separating them. The CDR3 is 16 amino acids. Germline CDR1 GTSNPN, CDR2 SVGIG (reference sequence). CDR3 amino acids: CAWSVQGRGSEETQYF. CDR3 DNA sequence: TGTGCCTGGAGTGTACAGGGCAGGGGTAGTGAGGAGACCCAGTACTTC.